Presented here are 20 T cell receptor beta chains from one specimen sequenced in a study of blood T cell repertoires in COVID-19. Clones were sequenced by immunoSEQ multiplex PCR, and TCRdb holds only the in-frame ones, with some missing. The sample shows about 210,000 clones, about 90% of them seen only once. Source material: peripheral blood. The receptors were sampled from a man aged 25 to 45 with acute or convalescent COVID-19.

The CDR3 sequence is CASSESLAGGYNEQFF. The CDR3 region has the DNA TGCGCCAGCAGTGAGTCCTTAGCGGGAGGTTACAATGAGCAGTTCTTC. The genes are TRBV10-1 and TRBJ2-1; 10 bases fit TRBD2. Germline lookup yields CDR1 WNHNN and CDR2 SYGVQD (reference sequence). V was pared by 0 bases and J by 4 bases, with 3 bases of the junction left unmatched. This CDR3 has 16 residues.

The chain recombines TRBV29-1 with TRBJ2-7, with 7 bases that match TRBD2. V shed 5 bases and J 2 bases; nucleotides not matched to a gene: 15. Germline V gene lookup returns CDR1 SQVTM and CDR2 ANQGSEA. The CDR3 sequence is 16 residues long. CDR3 coding DNA: TGCAGCGTTCGTCAATTTTCTAGCGGTAGGGCCTACGAGCAGTACTTC. It translates to CSVRQFSSGRAYEQYF.

This chain joins TRBV28 and TRBJ2-1, with a weak D call TRBD1 (6 bases). The germline V and J ends were trimmed by 5 bases and 7 bases, with 15 bases remaining between them. The CDR3 runs to 14 residues. CDR1 is MDHEN and CDR2 is SYDVKM in the germline V gene. CDR3 region: CASSPLVTGNEQFF. Here the CDR3 DNA reads TGTGCCAGCAGTCCACTCGTTACAGGGAATGAGCAGTTCTTC.

In its sample, this clone was seen once. V usage is TRBV5-1 and J usage is TRBJ2-2; 8 bases match TRBD1. The CDR3 length is 16 residues. Germline V lookup: CDR1 SGHRS, CDR2 YFSETQ. J gave up 8 bases and V 1 base, and 10 bases lay outside the gene matches. CDR3 region: CASSLPTGGIPGELFF. The CDR3 DNA is TGCGCCAGCAGCTTGCCCACAGGGGGGATCCCTGGGGAGCTGTTTTTT.

This clone was recorded only once. J is TRBJ2-1 and V is TRBV30; weak D call: TRBD1 (6 bases). V dropped 0 bases and J dropped 7 bases, with 10 bases sitting between them. The CDR3 is made up of 13 amino acids. In germline, CDR1 is GTSNPN, CDR2 SVGIG (reference sequence). CDR3 nucleotide sequence: TGTGCCTGGAGTGTACTTAGGGGGAATGAGCAGTTCTTC. As protein: CAWSVLRGNEQFF.

The chain uses TRBV3-1 (or the pseudogene TRBV3-2) and TRBJ2-7; 10 bases are shared with TRBD1. The CDR3 is 18 amino acids. Unmatched junction bases numbered 12, after V lost 0 bases and J lost 4 bases. Germline V gives CDR1 LGHDT, CDR2 YNNKEL (reference sequence). The CDR3 DNA follows: TGTGCCAGCAGCCAAGACGAAGACCCCCGGACAGGGGGTTACGAGCAGTACTTC. It specifies CASSQDEDPRTGGYEQYF.

The rearrangement joins TRBV5-1 to TRBJ2-1; perhaps TRBD1 as D (6 bases). Trimming took 1 base from V and 3 from J, leaving 17 bases between them. Looked up from germline, CDR1 is SGHRS and CDR2 is YFSETQ. This CDR3 spans 17 amino acids. The DNA of the CDR3 is TGCGCCAGCAGCTTGTATGGACTTTCGACAGGCTACAATGAGCAGTTCTTC. Its translation: CASSLYGLSTGYNEQFF.

V and J are TRBV3-1 (or the pseudogene TRBV3-2) and TRBJ2-5; TRBD2 aligns across 13 bases. This CDR3 has 16 amino acids. CDR1 is LGHDT, CDR2 YNNKEL, per germline (reference sequence). J was trimmed by 2 bases and V by 4 bases; bases with no gene match: 4. This chain's CDR3 is CASSLWGLAGQETQYF. Written as DNA, the CDR3 is TGTGCCAGCAGCCTCTGGGGACTAGCGGGGCAAGAGACCCAGTACTTC.

This chain uses TRBV27 with TRBJ1-2; 10 bases fit TRBD1. The CDR3 totals 14 residues. Germline CDR1 reads MNHEY; CDR2 reads SMNVEV (reference sequence). After removal of 8 bases from V and 2 bases from J, the junction contained 5 bases not matched to a gene. The CDR3 nucleotides read TGTGCCAGCGGTAGGGGACAGGGGAACTATGGCTACACCTTC. This translates into CASGRGQGNYGYTF.

The chain couples TRBV20-1 to TRBJ2-7; D is perhaps TRBD2 (6 bases). Trimming removed 3 bases at V and 2 bases at J, with 14 bases between. CDR1 is DFQATT and CDR2 is SNEGSKA in the germline V gene (reference sequence). The CDR3 length is 14 residues. This CDR3 is CSASQLAATYEQYF. In DNA form, the CDR3 reads TGCAGTGCTAGTCAACTAGCCGCGACCTACGAGCAGTACTTC.

This clone appeared a few times. The identical CDR3 is also encoded by other nucleotide sequences in the sample. V is TRBV6-1 and J is TRBJ2-1, with 8 bases matching TRBD2. The V gene end was trimmed by 1 base and the J gene end by 4 bases; junction bases not matched to a gene: 3. Germline V CDR1 and CDR2: MNHNS, SASEGT. This CDR3 is 15 amino acids long. The CDR3 is CASSEGLARYNEQFF. The DNA of the CDR3 is TGTGCCAGCAGTGAAGGACTAGCGAGGTACAATGAGCAGTTCTTC.

This chain joins TRBV7-9 and TRBJ1-1, with a possible D match to TRBD1 (5 bases). From germline, CDR1 is SEHNR and CDR2 FQNEAQ (reference sequence). V shed 5 bases and J shed 1 base, with 8 bases lying between them. This CDR3 region has 13 residues. The CDR3 DNA reads TGTGCCAGCAGCATGACAGCGAACACTGAAGCTTTCTTT. Protein product: CASSMTANTEAFF. Based on the CDR3 plus reference TRBV7-9 and TRBJ1-1, the full variable domain is DTGVSQNPRHKITKRGQNVTFRCDPISEHNRLYWYRQTLGQGPEFLTYFQNEAQLEKSRLLSDRFSAERPKGSFSTLEIQRTEQGDSAMYLCASSMTANTEAFFGQGTRLTVV.

The chain uses TRBV11-2 and TRBJ2-1; 7 bases fit TRBD2. Trimming removed 3 bases from V and 1 base from J; junction bases left unmatched: 6. CDR1 SGHAT and CDR2 FQNNGV come from the germline V gene. The CDR3 is made up of 16 amino acids. The CDR3 here is CASSFRGDQSYNEQFF. The DNA of the CDR3 is TGTGCCAGCAGCTTCCGGGGGGACCAGTCCTACAATGAGCAGTTCTTC.

The rearrangement links TRBV11-2 to TRBJ1-3; 8 bases line up with TRBD1. J gave up 7 bases and V 4 bases, and 12 bases lay outside the gene matches. Germline V CDR1 and CDR2: SGHAT, FQNNGV. The CDR3 length is 16 residues. DNA of the CDR3: TGTGCCAGCAGCTCCCCCGACAGGGGAAGAGGGAACACCATATATTTT. It yields the protein CASSSPDRGRGNTIYF.

This chain connects TRBV5-8 to TRBJ1-5; a weak D match, TRBD1 (6 bases). Looked up from germline, CDR1 is SGHTS and CDR2 is YDEGEE. This CDR3 comprises 13 residues. Trimming cost V 4 bases and J 4 bases, with 9 bases left between them. The CDR3 bases are TGTGCCAGCAGCCGGCAGGGGAATCAGCCCCAGCATTTT. Translation: CASSRQGNQPQHF.

The V and J genes are TRBV18 and TRBJ1-1, with D maybe TRBD1 (5 bases). The CDR3 is 15 residues long. CDR1 is KGHSH, CDR2 LQKENI, per germline. Trimming stripped 4 bases from V and 1 base from J, with 13 bases between. CDR3 sequence (DNA): TGTGCCAGCTCACGGCCGGGCCAGGGGAACACTGAAGCTTTCTTT. Translation: CASSRPGQGNTEAFF. The whole variable domain, remainder taken from reference TRBV18 and TRBJ1-1, is NAGVMQNPRHLVRRRGQEARLRCSPMKGHSHVYWYRQLPEEGLKFMVYLQKENIIDESGMPKERFSAEFPKEGPSILRIQQVVRGDSAAYFCASSRPGQGNTEAFFGQGTRLTVV.

V is TRBV30 and J is TRBJ1-3; 9 nucleotides agree with TRBD1. J gave up 7 bases and V 5 bases, and 3 bases lay outside the gene matches. From germline, CDR1 is GTSNPN and CDR2 SVGIG (reference sequence). The CDR3 extends over 12 amino acids. The CDR3 DNA follows: TGTGCCTGGGGGACAGGGACCAACACCATATATTTT. This translates into CAWGTGTNTIYF.

The CDR3 is CASSPGTGFWTDTQYF. CDR3 nucleotide sequence: TGTGCCAGTAGTCCCGGGACAGGGTTTTGGACAGATACGCAGTATTTT. The chain recombines TRBV19 with TRBJ2-3; 9 bases line up with TRBD1. The CDR3 has 16 amino acids. The germline V gene encodes CDR1 LNHDA and CDR2 SQIVND (reference sequence). V lost 5 bases and J lost 3; bases outside the gene matches: 9.

This chain links TRBV15 with TRBJ1-2; D is unclear. The CDR3 is 13 amino acids. V lost 0 bases and J lost 4, with 6 bases in between. From germline, CDR1 is LNHNV and CDR2 YYDKDF (reference sequence). CDR3 nucleotide sequence: TGTGCCACCAGCAGAGATCACATCTATGGCTACACCTTC. Protein sequence: CATSRDHIYGYTF.

The rearrangement uses TRBV6-5 and TRBJ2-1; 9 bases map to TRBD1. Trimming took 0 bases from V and 7 from J; bases not matched to a gene: 4. This CDR3 has 15 residues. Germline loops: CDR1 MNHEY, CDR2 SVGAGI. The chain's CDR3 is CASSYSGTGSNEQFF. CDR3 sequence (DNA): TGTGCCAGCAGTTACTCCGGGACAGGGAGTAATGAGCAGTTCTTC.